The T cell receptor beta chain described here comes from a study of long-term antiretroviral therapy in people with HIV. Overall study: The oldest samples precede the 2015 immediate-ART recommendation by about a decade. Points from the study as a whole: An increase in diversity followed ART, yet levels stayed below transplant donor controls. The study lacked data on ART adherence, viral resistance or therapy changes.

It was version v3.0 of the immunoSEQ assay that was run at survey level. Some clones are missing from TCRdb's copy, which holds only in-frame ones; the method was immunoSEQ multiplex PCR. Of over 30,000 clones listed, roughly 74% are singletons. The CDR3 is made up of 16 amino acids. Germline values: CDR1 MNHEY, CDR2 SVGAGI. Trimming removed 0 bases from V and 7 bases from J, with 15 bases in between. Remarks on this clone: Its matching antigen is unknown.

The chain employs TRBV6-5 and TRBJ2-2; D is perhaps TRBD1 (5 bases). Sequences were derived from unsorted PBMCs, sampled 3 years after starting antiretroviral therapy. The receptor was isolated from a man over 45 with HIV. DNA of the CDR3: TGTGCCAGCAGTTACTCTGTACAGGTGGAGAACGGGGAGCTGTTTTTT. Translation gives CASSYSVQVENGELFF.